Presented here are 26 T cell receptor beta chains from one specimen sequenced in a study of blood T cell repertoires in COVID-19. Produced via immunoSEQ multiplex PCR; TCRdb's table is partial and in-frame only. The table has a few hundred thousand clones, about 90% seen once. The specimen sequenced was PBMCs or T cells enriched from blood (not recorded which). These receptors all come from a woman aged 25 to 39 who had recovered from COVID-19.

This chain uses TRBV5-1 with TRBJ2-2; 13 positions match TRBD2. V trimming: 4 bases; J trimming: 8 bases; junction bases outside the gene matches: 14. The CDR3 runs 18 residues. Germline V gene lookup returns CDR1 SGHRS and CDR2 YFSETQ. CDR3 DNA sequence: TGCGCCAGCAGCCCGTCAACAACTAGCGGGGGGGCTTCAGGGGAGCTGTTTTTT. Translating it yields CASSPSTTSGGASGELFF.

This clone was counted a single time. The chain joins TRBV21-1 to TRBJ2-2; TRBD2 is taken as the D call from the table, unchecked against the DNA. TRBV21-1 is a pseudogene locus. The CDR3 totals 20 residues. The CDR3: CASPREAGVRLTGRTGELFF. The CDR3 bases are TGTGCCAGCCCCCGGGAAGCGGGGGTTCGGCTTACTGGTCGGACCGGGGAGCTGTTTTTT.

This clone appeared once. This rearrangement joins TRBV2 to TRBJ1-5; D possibly corresponds to TRBD1 (6 bases). The CDR3 has 13 amino acids. With 2 bases removed from V and 6 bases from J, the gap between germline ends came to 8 bases. Germline-derived CDR1 and CDR2 are SNHLY and FYNNEI. The CDR3 spells CASSELGAQPQHF. CDR3 DNA sequence: TGTGCCAGCAGTGAACTGGGGGCTCAGCCCCAGCATTTT.

The chain employs TRBV28 and TRBJ1-5; tentatively, D is TRBD1 (6 bases). Per the germline V gene, CDR1 is MDHEN and CDR2 is SYDVKM. Trimming took off 4 bases at V and 13 bases at J, with 11 bases between the two ends. The CDR3 has 11 amino acids. CDR3 protein: CASSYRDVQHF. The CDR3 DNA follows: TGTGCCAGCAGTTACAGGGATGTGCAGCATTTT. Complete variable domain (other parts from reference TRBV28 and TRBJ1-5): DVKVTQSSRYLVKRTGEKVFLECVQDMDHENMFWYRQDPGLGLRLIYFSYDVKMKEKGDIPEGYSVSREKKERFSLILESASTNQTSMYLCASSYRDVQHFGDGTRLSIL.

The chain is built from TRBV9 and TRBJ1-1; D may be TRBD1 (5 bases). Germline V gene lookup returns CDR1 SGDLS and CDR2 YYNGEE. Trimming took off 2 bases at V and 1 base at J, with 24 bases between the two ends. CDR3 length: 19 amino acids. The DNA of the CDR3 is TGTGCCAGCAGCGTCAATCCTTCCCAGGGTAATTTGTGGAACACTGAAGCTTTCTTT. Encoded protein: CASSVNPSQGNLWNTEAFF.

V gene TRBV5-6 combines with J gene TRBJ1-5; TRBD1 matches at 9 bases. The CDR3 covers 18 residues. J gave up 2 bases and V 1 base, and 10 bases lay outside the gene matches. CDR1 and CDR2 (germline): SGHDT, YYEEEE. The CDR3 is CASSLLSRDRERNQPQHF. The CDR3 nucleotides are TGTGCCAGCAGCTTGTTAAGTCGGGACAGGGAGCGCAATCAGCCCCAGCATTTT.

In DNA, the CDR3 is TGCGCCAGCAGTGAGTCGACGGGACAGGGGGCATCCGCGGATACGCAGTATTTT. Its protein product is CASSESTGQGASADTQYF. This rearrangement joins TRBV10-1 to TRBJ2-3, with 12 positions matching TRBD1. Germline loops: CDR1 WNHNN, CDR2 SYGVQD (reference sequence). V gave up 0 bases and J gave up 6 bases; unmatched junction bases: 10. The CDR3 consists of 18 residues.

This clone has only a few counts. The chain combines TRBV19 with TRBJ2-7; 8 bases agree with TRBD1. CDR1 and CDR2 from the germline V gene are LNHDA and SQIVND (reference sequence). V dropped 4 bases and J dropped 2; count of bases not matched to a gene: 7. The CDR3 is made up of 15 amino acids. The CDR3 sequence is CASSTQGARTYEQYF. For the CDR3, the DNA is TGTGCCAGTAGTACTCAGGGGGCTAGGACCTACGAGCAGTACTTC.

The rearrangement joins TRBV4-1 to TRBJ2-7; no clear D gene. Germline assignment: CDR1 MGHRA and CDR2 YSYEKL. The CDR3 totals 16 residues. Trimming left V 1 base short and J 7 bases short, with 20 bases between. The CDR3 DNA sequence: TGCGCCAGCAGCCAAGGAGTCCTTGGTAGTGTACGGGAGCAGTACTTC. It encodes CASSQGVLGSVREQYF.

The chain employs TRBV6-1 and TRBJ2-7, with a weak D call TRBD2 (7 bases). V was pared by 3 bases and J by 5 bases, with 17 bases between. CDR3 length: 15 amino acids. Per the germline V gene, CDR1 is MNHNS and CDR2 is SASEGT. CDR3 region: CASSDSPGGRDEQYF. CDR3 sequence (DNA): TGTGCCAGCAGTGATAGCCCGGGGGGCAGGGACGAGCAGTACTTC.

This chain joins TRBV15 and TRBJ1-2; 11 bases map to TRBD1. This CDR3 is 16 amino acids long. The J segment lost 6 bases and the V segment lost 0 bases, leaving 6 bases of the junction unmatched. Germline CDR1 and CDR2: LNHNV and YYDKDF (reference sequence). The CDR3 is CATSRDWWTGGDGYTF. The CDR3 nucleotides are TGTGCCACCAGCAGAGATTGGTGGACAGGGGGCGATGGCTACACCTTC.

Of note for this clone: Other DNA sequences in this sample translate to the same CDR3. The gene calls are TRBV7-2 and TRBJ2-5; 10 bases fit TRBD1. Germline CDR1 and CDR2: SGHTA and FQGNSA. CDR3 length: 15 amino acids. V lost 5 bases to trimming and J lost 5 bases; unmatched junction nucleotides: 8. DNA of the CDR3: TGTGCCAGCAGCCCAGGGACAGGGGTAGGGGAGACCCAGTACTTC. Protein: CASSPGTGVGETQYF. Full variable domain (remainder filled in from reference TRBV7-2 and TRBJ2-5): GAGVSQSPSNKVTEKGKDVELRCDPISGHTALYWYRQSLGQGLEFLIYFQGNSAPDKSGLPSDRFSAERTGGSVSTLTIQRTQQEDSAVYLCASSPGTGVGETQYFGPGTRLLVL.

The chain has TRBV2 and TRBJ1-5; D may be TRBD1 (5 bases). V lost 6 bases and J 0 bases, leaving 12 bases between the germline ends. Germline CDR1 reads SNHLY; CDR2 reads FYNNEI. The CDR3 length is 15 residues. In DNA, the CDR3 is TGTGCCAGCAGGATTACAGGATATAGCAATCAGCCCCAGCATTTT. This sequence encodes CASRITGYSNQPQHF.

This clone was seen a handful of times. The chain has TRBV6-6 and TRBJ2-3; TRBD2 matches 12 bases. Germline V lookup: CDR1 MNHNY, CDR2 SVGAGI (reference sequence). With V trimmed by 5 bases and J by 3 bases, 6 bases remained unmatched. The length of the CDR3 is 16 residues. This chain's CDR3 is CASSRPTSGGTDTQYF. DNA for the CDR3: TGTGCCAGCAGTCGACCGACTAGCGGGGGAACAGATACGCAGTATTTT.

V and J are TRBV4-3 and TRBJ1-6, with TRBD1 matching over 7 bases. Germline values: CDR1 LGHNA, CDR2 YSLEER. With V trimmed by 4 bases and J by 4 bases, 10 bases remained unmatched. The CDR3 is 17 amino acids. CDR3: CASSRGQLNYYNSPLHF. The CDR3 DNA follows: TGCGCCAGCAGCCGGGGACAGCTAAACTATTATAATTCACCCCTCCACTTT.

V gene TRBV25-1 combines with J gene TRBJ1-6; D is ambiguous. The CDR3 covers 14 residues. The V end was cut by 2 bases, the J end by 7 bases, with 9 bases between. Germline loops: CDR1 MGHDK, CDR2 SYGVNS. The CDR3 nucleotides read TGTGCCAGCAGTGAAGGCGGTATGAATTCACCCCTCCACTTT. Translated: CASSEGGMNSPLHF.

The genes are TRBV19 and TRBJ1-1; no definite D call. The CDR3 extends over 15 amino acids. Trimming stripped 5 bases from V and 0 bases from J, with 13 bases between. Per the germline V gene, CDR1 is LNHDA and CDR2 is SQIVND (reference sequence). The CDR3 DNA reads as TGTGCCAGTAGTGCTACAGCTCTGGTGAACACTGAAGCTTTCTTT. As protein: CASSATALVNTEAFF. The full variable domain, in which reference TRBV19 and TRBJ1-1 provide the parts outside the CDR3, is DGGITQSPKYLFRKEGQNVTLSCEQNLNHDAMYWYRQDPGQGLRLIYYSQIVNDFQKGDIAEGYSVSREKKESFPLTVTSAQKNPTAFYLCASSATALVNTEAFFGQGTRLTVV.

The chain is built from TRBV11-2 and TRBJ2-7, with D possibly being TRBD1 (5 bases). Between the trimmed V and J ends, which lost 0 bases and 2 bases, there was a span of 11 bases. In germline, CDR1 is SGHAT, CDR2 FQNNGV. The CDR3 totals 15 residues. CDR3 DNA sequence: TGTGCCAGCAGCTTAGATGCAACAGGACCCTACGAGCAGTACTTC. It encodes CASSLDATGPYEQYF.

The chain recombines TRBV20-1 with TRBJ1-3; D unresolved. The ends were cut back, 6 bases at V and 8 bases at J, with 11 bases in the middle. Germline CDR1 reads DFQATT; CDR2 reads SNEGSKA (reference sequence). The CDR3 length is 11 residues. CDR3 sequence reads: CSAPSGDTIYF. The CDR3 region has the DNA TGCAGTGCCCCATCGGGAGACACCATATATTTT.

V gene TRBV27 combines with J gene TRBJ2-7; D remains ambiguous. V lost 2 bases and J lost 2, with 10 bases in between. Germline V gene sequence: CDR1 MNHEY, CDR2 SMNVEV (reference sequence). The CDR3 extends over 14 amino acids. The CDR3 sequence: CASSLVGEAYEQYF. For the CDR3, the DNA is TGTGCCAGCAGTTTAGTAGGAGAAGCCTACGAGCAGTACTTC.

The chain uses TRBV13 and TRBJ2-1, with D possibly matching TRBD1 (5 bases). CDR3 length: 17 amino acids. Looked up from germline, CDR1 is PRHDT and CDR2 is FYEKMQ (reference sequence). Trimming took off 4 bases at V and 0 bases at J, with 16 bases between the two ends. As DNA, the CDR3 is TGTGCCAGCAGCTCCCCCCAGGGCGGTAGCTCCTACAATGAGCAGTTCTTC. It is translated as CASSSPQGGSSYNEQFF. Variable domain in full (rest from reference TRBV13 and TRBJ2-1): AAGVIQSPRHLIKEKRETATLKCYPIPRHDTVYWYQQGPGQDPQFLISFYEKMQSDKGSIPDRFSAQQFSDYHSELNMSSLELGDSALYFCASSSPQGGSSYNEQFFGPGTRLTVL.

This chain links TRBV25-1 with TRBJ1-1; D possibly corresponds to TRBD1 (5 bases). V shed 4 bases and J shed 9 bases, with 12 bases lying between them. CDR3 length: 12 amino acids. Germline V gene sequence: CDR1 MGHDK, CDR2 SYGVNS. In nucleotides, the CDR3 is TGTGCCAGCAGTGCGGTTGGGGCTCAAGCTTTCTTT. Its translation: CASSAVGAQAFF.

This clone was recorded a few times. The chain combines TRBV5-1 with TRBJ2-3; no definite D call. CDR1 and CDR2 (germline): SGHRS, YFSETQ. Deletions cut 0 bases from V and 4 bases from J, with 9 bases between. There are 14 residues in the CDR3. The CDR3 is CASSLAGGPDTQYF. Here the CDR3 DNA reads TGCGCCAGCAGCTTGGCAGGTGGCCCAGATACGCAGTATTTT.

The chain joins TRBV5-4 to TRBJ1-4; D might be TRBD1 (5 bases). V was pared by 0 bases and J by 5 bases, with 11 bases between. The CDR3 spans 15 residues. Germline CDR1 reads SGHNT; CDR2 reads YYREEE (reference sequence). The CDR3 DNA reads as TGTGCCAGCAGCTTGGAACCGGAGGGGAATGAAAAACTGTTTTTT. It encodes CASSLEPEGNEKLFF. The full variable domain, in which reference TRBV5-4 and TRBJ1-4 provide the parts outside the CDR3, is ETGVTQSPTHLIKTRGQQVTLRCSSQSGHNTVSWYQQALGQGPQFIFQYYREEENGRGNFPPRFSGLQFPNYSSELNVNALELDDSALYLCASSLEPEGNEKLFFGSGTQLSVL.

The chain carries TRBV4-1 and TRBJ2-2, with D possibly being TRBD2 (7 bases). The CDR3 covers 15 residues. Germline lookup yields CDR1 MGHRA and CDR2 YSYEKL. V was pared by 1 base and J by 7 bases, with 13 bases between. CDR3 amino acids: CASSQVRGRVGELFF. In DNA, the CDR3 is TGCGCCAGCAGCCAAGTGCGGGGGCGGGTCGGGGAGCTGTTTTTT.

The chain employs TRBV24-1 and TRBJ2-6, with TRBD2 as a possible D gene (6 bases). Germline CDR1 is KGHDR and CDR2 is SFDVKD. With 2 bases removed from V and 4 bases from J, the gap between germline ends came to 11 bases. CDR3 length equals 16 residues. This chain's CDR3 is CATSDYGTDGANVLTF. Written as DNA, the CDR3 is TGTGCCACCAGTGATTATGGGACTGACGGGGCCAACGTCCTGACTTTC.